This T cell receptor beta chain derives from a study of cytomegalovirus exposure and HLA in healthy donors (dated by TCRdb to 2015 to 2018). Context from the whole study: An earlier analysis of roughly 630 of the donors reported roughly 300 Gb of sequence data and 120 million or so unique TCR beta sequences from 150 million to 200 million T cells. Along with the roughly 670-subject first cohort, a separate validation cohort of about 110 different subjects was used. A few DR-DQ haplotypes were treated as single units for association and clustering because of strong linkage in the cohort. The study aimed to test whether signatures of past pathogen exposure could be identified by cataloging public T cell receptors. The number of donors typed differed by locus, with about 629-640 for A, B, C, DRB1 and DQB1, approximately 500 for DQA1, 600 to 610 for DPA1, and some 440 for DPB1. In the later analysis, no new phenotypic data were used to find candidate immune exposures; instead, reliance was placed on TCR beta sequences and their occurrence across donors. Donor age, sex, ethnicity and CMV serostatus were compiled alongside the repertoire data. Of the roughly 420 genotyped donors, 70% to 90% were placed in the genetic ancestry cluster associated with self-reported Caucasian donors. On average, roughly 240,000 unique TCR beta nucleotide sequences were sequenced per donor among more than 350 genotyped donors of the cohort, with about 17% of those sequences being non-productive. Class I and class II HLA loci were covered by the typing at four-digit resolution. The T cell repertoires of several hundred subjects were profiled by immunosequencing and related to cytomegalovirus serostatus. An earlier analysis of some 500 of the donors used high-throughput TCR beta sequencing to judge whether each TCR beta V gene segment behaved as functional or pseudogenic. To study patterns of TCR occurrence, a later analysis re-analyzed previously published TCR beta repertoires from several hundred donors and added high-resolution HLA genotyping. All discovery cohort repertoires had been generated on a single sequencing platform. An early release covering roughly 580 HLA-typed donors comprised about 320 gigabases of sequencing data and approximately 80 million unique TCR sequences. In a later genetic analysis, genome-wide SNP genotypes for about three fifths of the 666 donors were used, and that subset was treated as a discovery cohort. To predict cytomegalovirus infection status, the study brought together high-throughput TCR immunosequencing, statistical association of individual TCRs with disease status, and machine learning.

To note about this clone: The clone's antigen remains unknown. Per-base quality was not reported, and no clone a single base away is much larger than it.

Receptor libraries were prepared by the immunoSEQ multiplex PCR assay. A mixture of 60 forward primers for TCR Vbeta segments and 13 reverse primers for TCR Jbeta segments was used in the multiplex PCR. The CDR3 region of rearranged TCR beta genes was amplified from genomic DNA by a multiplex PCR assay. On the Illumina HiSeq System, the amplified TCR beta libraries were sequenced as 87-base-pair reads. Per the original workflow: In a later analysis, 80 million or so unique TCR beta chains were counted across the 666 repertoires, and roughly 11 million of these chains were shared by at least two donors. To remove PCR and sequencing errors, raw reads were error-corrected and collapsed into unique sequences using a nearest-neighbor algorithm that merged closely related sequences. CDR3 sequences were aligned to IMGT reference sequences to assign V, D and J gene segments. For a sequence to be retained, at least a six-nucleotide match to both a V gene segment and a J gene segment was required. A rearrangement counted as productive if the CDR3 had no stop codons and remained in frame with V and J, and every other rearrangement counted as non-productive. Following IMGT convention, CDR3 was defined as the stretch from the second conserved V-encoded cysteine to the conserved J-encoded phenylalanine. Sequences without an unambiguous match to a single V gene segment were excluded from the earlier analysis of 450 to 750 of the donors. In an earlier analysis of more than 500 of the donors, a V segment was called functional when productive rearrangements were above 56.7%, and segregating when the standard deviation between donors exceeded 5%. A statistical classification framework was built for diagnosing cytomegalovirus status from the catalog of TCR beta chain sequences. V and J gene assignment, in a later analysis, came from comparing TCR nucleotide sequences with IMGT/GENE-DB human TR gene sequences. Using the TCRdist pipeline, a later analysis assigned CDR3 sequences along with most-parsimonious VDJ recombination scenarios. A later analysis defined each TCR beta chain by its CDR3 amino acid sequence plus V-gene family, and excluded reads lacking a unique V-gene family. As a way to deal with suspected cross-contamination and a sequencing artifact, a later analysis dropped hundreds of nucleotide sequences that were highly shared and had low generation probability. In a later analysis, a clonal expansion index was calculated for each public chain from normalized within-repertoire ranks of inferred template counts. In a later analysis, generation probabilities were computed with a VDJ recombination model fitted to out-of-frame rearrangements, and the resulting probabilities were checked against IGoR. In a later analysis, TCR-TCR, TCR-HLA and TCR-CMV co-occurrence was scored with hypergeometric tests, and a repertoire-size bias correction was applied to TCR pairs. A later analysis estimated false discovery rates by permuting HLA or CMV assignments 20 times. In a later analysis, co-occurring TCRs were grouped with DBSCAN, and TCRdist sequence similarity was added when clustering was performed within HLA-allele-positive subsets. Co-occurrence clustering excluded repertoires with fewer than 30,000 or more than 120,000 public chains, plus five with anomalous nucleotide sharing. The clones in this table, taken by TCRdb from immuneACCESS, are in-frame only. Not every clone is retained; where verified, under half of the shortfall comes from an unresolved V gene, and the cause of the rest is unknown. That table furnishes V, J and clone size, whereas the DNA furnished D and trimming. The table for this sample lists 220,000 or so clones; 75% to 85% of them were counted only once. The ten largest clones capture 2.5% to 3.5% of the sample.

The V and J ends are trimmed by 4 bases and 8 bases, leaving 11 bases between them. The CDR3 contains 12 residues, cysteine and phenylalanine counted. Only the CDR3 portion is preserved as DNA: 36 bases, with reading frame beginning at the first base. Per the germline V gene, SGDLS is the CDR1 and YYNGEE is the CDR2. What the work shows at the level of the full study, not this receptor alone: An earlier analysis of approximately 600 of the donors showed that most TCR beta V segments appeared in productive rearrangements either about 87% or about 30% of the time, which broadly matched IMGT annotations. In a later analysis, HLA-associated TCR beta chains showed more clonal expansion and lower generation probabilities than non-associated chains that were equally common. Linkage disequilibrium might explain the correlated functional status among segregating V segments, but an unknown experimental factor could not be excluded. A later genetic analysis associated a missense DCLRE1C variant with V-gene and J-gene trimming of TCR beta chains, and an independent cohort replicated the association. This cohort had only TCR beta chains sequenced, and the lack of alpha or paired-chain data limited which features could be detected. In a later analysis, most CMV-associated TCR beta chains were found to appear HLA-restricted, with HLA associations seemingly driven largely by CMV exposure. According to a later analysis, TCR association rates differed among HLA loci, with DRB1 alleles showing the most associated TCRs and HLA-C alleles showing the fewest. The study gave a list of 150 to 200 TCR beta chains associated with cytomegalovirus. Across donors, most TCR sequences were observed very rarely, whereas some public TCRs were present in many individuals. When HLA alleles, especially DR and DQ, strongly co-occurred, TCR associations were difficult to assign to individual alleles. A further reported finding was that TCR beta sequences accurately predicted the HLA-A and HLA-B alleles for most subjects in the first cohort. Specific HLA alleles were associated with around 18,000 TCR beta sequences at a false discovery rate of 0.05 in a later analysis. Because HLA typing was unavailable for some donors at each locus, only the typed subset was used in association tests. According to a later genetic analysis, donors in an Asian-associated ancestry cluster had fewer N-insertions in productive TCRs than the roughly 700-donor mean. CMV serostatus was the only immune exposure information available for the cohort. In vitro tests confirmed that three of the cytomegalovirus-associated TCR beta chains recognize cytomegalovirus antigens. Because counts were too low, roughly 16 rarely observed V segments, including chromosome 9 orphons, were left out of the earlier analysis of some 640 of the donors. In a later analysis, several top co-occurrence clusters were reported to appear linked to parvovirus B19, influenza, CMV and Epstein-Barr virus. Because the 87-base-pair reads could not distinguish some IMGT-functional V segments, including TRBV6-2 and TRBV6-3, those segments were excluded. It was suggested by the authors that the approach could potentially be generalized to other disease states and immunological phenotypes. A cluster of highly shared sequence variants was judged likely to represent a technical artifact of the sequencing pipeline. The classifier was reported to diagnose cytomegalovirus status with high specificity and sensitivity in both the original and validation cohorts. Roughly uniform sequencing depth across donors was assumed in presence/absence analyses, although this assumption may not hold.

The cohort comprised fewer than 750 healthy bone marrow donors. At the time of sampling, every cohort member was nominally healthy, though immune exposures that went unrecorded were likely present. The donor tested CMV seronegative and was one of the 352 seronegative cohort members. A peripheral blood sample was provided by each donor, and peripheral blood mononuclear cells were used for TCR beta sequencing. Genomic DNA was extracted from the blood cell samples with the Qiagen DNeasy Blood Extraction Kit. The chain is encoded by TRBV9 joined to TRBJ2-3; the D segment cannot be called with confidence. The sample consisted of PBMCs. This receptor was identified in a woman in her 40s in good health and CMV-seronegative. In nucleotide form, the sequence is TGTGCCAGCAGCTCCATCCGGAGTACGCAGTATTTT. Translated, this is CASSSIRSTQYF.